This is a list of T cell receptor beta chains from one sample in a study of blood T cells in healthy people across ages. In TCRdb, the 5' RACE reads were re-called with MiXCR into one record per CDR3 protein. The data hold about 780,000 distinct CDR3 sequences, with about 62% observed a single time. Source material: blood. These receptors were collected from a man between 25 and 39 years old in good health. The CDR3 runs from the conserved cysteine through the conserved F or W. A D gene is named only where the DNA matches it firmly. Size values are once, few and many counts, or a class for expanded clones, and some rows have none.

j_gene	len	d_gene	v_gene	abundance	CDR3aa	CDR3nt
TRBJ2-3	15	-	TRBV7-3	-	CASSLIGGQTDTQYF	TGTGCCAGCAGCTTAATCGGGGGCCAGACAGATACGCAGTATTTT
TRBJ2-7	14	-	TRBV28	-	CASSNRVTEYEQYF	TGTGCCAGCAGTAATAGGGTGACAGAGTACGAGCAGTACTTC
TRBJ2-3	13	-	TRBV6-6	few	CASSYRFTDTQYF	TGTGCCAGCAGTTATCGGTTCACAGATACGCAGTATTTT
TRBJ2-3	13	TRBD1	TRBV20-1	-	CSVRDRGTDTQYF	TGCAGTGTCCGGGACAGGGGCACAGATACGCAGTATTTT
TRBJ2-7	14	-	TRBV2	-	CASGDAALPYEQYF	TGTGCCAGCGGCGATGCGGCCTTACCCTACGAGCAGTACTTC
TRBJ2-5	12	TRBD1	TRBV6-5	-	CASGVTGGQQYF	TGTGCCAGCGGGGTAACAGGGGGCCAGCAGTACTTC
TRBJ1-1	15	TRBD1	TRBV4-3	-	CASSQPRGPNTEAFF	TGCGCCAGCAGCCAACCCAGGGGGCCGAACACTGAAGCTTTCTTT
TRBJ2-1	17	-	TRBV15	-	CATSSGDSGTFSNEQFF	TGTGCCACCAGCAGTGGTGACTCCGGGACCTTCTCTAATGAGCAGTTCTTC
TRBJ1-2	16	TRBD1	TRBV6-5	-	CASRTRGTGLDYDYTF	TGTGCCAGCAGGACCCGGGGGACAGGCCTGGACTATGACTACACCTTC
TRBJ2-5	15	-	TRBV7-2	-	CASSLRGRGLETQYF	TGTGCCAGCAGCTTAAGAGGACGGGGGCTAGAGACCCAGTACTTC
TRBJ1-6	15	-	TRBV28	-	CASSLRSRAGSPLHF	TGTGCCAGCAGTTTACGGTCCAGGGCGGGTTCACCCCTCCACTTT
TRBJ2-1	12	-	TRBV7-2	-	CASSFARGEQFF	TGTGCCAGCAGCTTCGCTCGGGGGGAGCAGTTCTTC
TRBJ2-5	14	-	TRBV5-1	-	CASRHTRGGETQYF	TGCGCCAGCAGACACACTAGAGGGGGGGAGACCCAGTACTTC
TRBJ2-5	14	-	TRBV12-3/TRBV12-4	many	CASSFGRFQETQYF	TGTGCCAGCAGCTTCGGACGGTTCCAAGAGACCCAGTACTTC
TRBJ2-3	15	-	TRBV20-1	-	CSASSSGVSTDTQYF	TGCAGTGCTAGTTCCTCGGGAGTTAGCACAGATACGCAGTATTTT
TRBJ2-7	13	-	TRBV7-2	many	CASSVTRDGEQYF	TGTGCCAGCAGCGTAACCCGGGACGGCGAGCAGTACTTC
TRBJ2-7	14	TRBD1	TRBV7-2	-	CASSFSTGTYEQYF	TGTGCCAGCAGCTTTTCGACAGGGACCTACGAGCAGTACTTC
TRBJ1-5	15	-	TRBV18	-	CASSRAGASNQPQHF	TGTGCCAGCTCACGGGCAGGGGCGAGCAATCAGCCCCAGCATTTT
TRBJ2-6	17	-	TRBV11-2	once	CASSGFSPPPGANVLTF	TGTGCCAGCAGTGGCTTTAGCCCCCCACCTGGGGCCAACGTCCTGACTTTC
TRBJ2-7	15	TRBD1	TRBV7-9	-	CASSAGQGYSYEQYF	TGTGCCAGCAGCGCCGGACAGGGATACTCCTACGAGCAGTACTTC
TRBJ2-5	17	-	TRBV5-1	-	CASSAVQGRRLSGEQYF	TGCGCCAGCAGCGCGGTTCAGGGGCGCCGCCTTTCGGGGGAGCAGTACTTC
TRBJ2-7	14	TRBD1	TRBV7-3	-	CASSLFGTGYEQYF	TGTGCCAGCAGCTTGTTCGGGACAGGGTACGAGCAGTACTTC
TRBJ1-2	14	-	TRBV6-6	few	CASNPAGRIYGYTF	TGTGCCAGCAACCCCGCAGGCAGGATCTATGGCTACACCTTC
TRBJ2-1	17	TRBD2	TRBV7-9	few	CASSSAVLGAGGDEQFF	TGTGCCAGCAGCTCCGCGGTGTTGGGAGCGGGGGGTGACGAGCAGTTCTTC
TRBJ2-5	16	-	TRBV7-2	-	CASSLRTFGHGETQYF	TGTGCCAGCAGCTTGAGGACATTTGGCCATGGGGAGACCCAGTACTTC
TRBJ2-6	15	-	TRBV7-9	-	CASSSMIRVANVLTF	TGTGCCAGCAGCTCAATGATTCGTGTGGCCAACGTCCTGACTTTC
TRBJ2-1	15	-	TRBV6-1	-	CASRAVVGRSNEQFF	TGTGCCAGCAGAGCAGTAGTGGGACGGAGCAATGAGCAGTTCTTC
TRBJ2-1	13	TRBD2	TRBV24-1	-	CATSEGGGNEQFF	TGTGCCACCAGTGAAGGCGGGGGCAATGAGCAGTTCTTC
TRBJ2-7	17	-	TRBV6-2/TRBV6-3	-	CASSYPLPGRNSYEQYF	TGTGCCAGCAGTTACCCCCTTCCGGGAAGAAACTCCTACGAGCAGTACTTC
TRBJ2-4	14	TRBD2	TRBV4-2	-	CASSQRLAGNIQYF	TGTGCCAGCAGCCAAAGACTAGCGGGTAACATTCAGTACTTC